This TCR beta chain was recovered during a study of control samples from healthy donors and cancer patients. Repertoires were generated with immunoSEQ multiplex PCR, while TCRdb's copy carries only in-frame clones and drops some. The sample has some 150,000 clones; around 86% are singletons. Sequences were obtained from blood. This sequence originates from a young man in good health.

The CDR3 loop reads CASKDWQNAGTEAFF. CDR3 in DNA: TGTGCCAGCAAAGATTGGCAGAACGCAGGGACTGAAGCTTTCTTT. The gene calls are TRBV6-5 and TRBJ1-1, with a weak D call TRBD1 (5 bases). The V and J ends lost 7 bases and 5 bases respectively, with 20 bases between them. Germline CDR1 is MNHEY and CDR2 is SVGAGI. The length of the CDR3 is 15 residues.